These 8 T cell receptor beta chains originate from one sample sequenced in a study of T cells after yellow fever vaccination. In TCRdb, the 5' RACE reads were re-called with MiXCR into one record per CDR3 protein. The sample records about 550,000 distinct CDR3 sequences, about a fifth being singletons. The source was PBMCs, collected 15 days after the yellow fever booster vaccination. Source of these receptors: a man aged 25-45 years who received the YFV17D yellow fever vaccine.

This clonotype has only a few counts. This rearrangement joins TRBV27 to TRBJ2-5; 8 bases line up with TRBD1. The J segment lost 4 bases and the V segment lost 4 bases, leaving 8 bases of the junction unmatched. CDR3 length: 15 amino acids. The germline V gene has CDR1 MNHEY and CDR2 SMNVEV (reference sequence). The CDR3 loop reads CASSSQTGGRETQYF. DNA for the CDR3: TGTGCCAGCAGTTCCCAAACAGGGGGGAGAGAGACCCAGTACTTC.

This clonotype was seen only a few times. The rearrangement joins TRBV7-2 to TRBJ2-2; D gene unclear. Germline-derived CDR1 and CDR2 are SGHTA and FQGNSA. The CDR3 contains 16 residues. V was shortened by 1 base and J by 4 bases, with 13 bases between the two germline ends. CDR3 in amino acids: CASSLEGRTGTGELFF. As DNA, the CDR3 is TGTGCCAGCAGCTTAGAGGGTAGAACGGGCACCGGGGAGCTGTTTTTT.

The chain employs TRBV5-1 and TRBJ2-1; tentative D call: TRBD2 (6 bases). The V and J ends lost 1 base and 10 bases respectively, with 9 bases between them. From germline, CDR1 is SGHRS and CDR2 YFSETQ. This CDR3 has 12 residues. CDR3 in DNA: TGCGCCAGCAGCTTGCTAGCGACCGAGCAGTTCTTC. Its translation is CASSLLATEQFF.

This clonotype has just a few counts. DNA of the CDR3: TGCAGTGCTAGTACTGGACTAGCGGGAGTTGGGGCCAACGTCCTGACTTTC. Amino acids: CSASTGLAGVGANVLTF. This chain links TRBV20-1 with TRBJ2-6; TRBD2 matches 13 bases. Germline V gene sequence: CDR1 DFQATT, CDR2 SNEGSKA (reference sequence). V was clipped by 3 bases and J by 3 bases; unmatched bases: 5. CDR3 length equals 17 residues.

This clonotype turned up a few times. This rearrangement joins TRBV4-1 to TRBJ2-1; weak D call: TRBD1 (6 bases). Trimming removed 4 bases from V and 8 bases from J, with 15 bases in between. Germline V lookup: CDR1 MGHRA, CDR2 YSYEKL. The length of the CDR3 is 14 residues. The chain's CDR3 is CASSPLTEGDEQFF. In DNA form, the CDR3 reads TGCGCCAGCAGCCCCCTGACTGAGGGGGATGAGCAGTTCTTC.

V gene TRBV15 combines with J gene TRBJ2-7; D is unresolved. The V end lost 6 bases, the J end lost 5 bases, and 17 bases lay between the germline ends. There are 14 residues in the CDR3. CDR1 LNHNV and CDR2 YYDKDF come from the germline V gene (reference sequence). The CDR3 loop is CATRSLSRSNEQYF. The CDR3 DNA sequence: TGTGCCACCAGGTCCCTATCGCGGAGCAACGAGCAGTACTTC.

This chain joins TRBV10-3 and TRBJ2-5, with D perhaps being TRBD1 or TRBD2 (5 bases each). Germline CDR1 and CDR2: ENHRY and SYGVKD. V lost 8 bases to trimming and J lost 3 bases, with 10 bases between them. This CDR3 is 12 amino acids long. CDR3 nucleotides: TGTGCCATCGGTATGGGGGAAGAGACCCAGTACTTC. As protein: CAIGMGEETQYF.

The chain couples TRBV27 to TRBJ2-5, with D maybe TRBD2 (6 bases). CDR1 and CDR2 from the germline V gene are MNHEY and SMNVEV (reference sequence). The CDR3 totals 16 residues. Trimming cost V 0 bases and J 9 bases, with 20 bases left between them. CDR3 DNA sequence: TGTGCCAGCAGTTTATCGGGTGGCCTAGCGAGGTGGCCCCAGTACTTC. Translating it yields CASSLSGGLARWPQYF.